The source of this TCR beta chain is a study of identical twins. Study outcomes and limitations: Carriage of fewer insertions was seen in abundant cord blood beta clonotypes, whereas memory repertoires showed none.

Template switching introduced a universal primer site, and the cDNA bore unique molecular identifiers. TCRdb re-called the 5' RACE reads with MiXCR, one entry per CDR3 protein. The table shows about 890,000 distinct CDR3 sequences, with 9% to 15% occurring only once. This clonotype was observed a handful of times. Its specificity is unknown. Donors uniformly comprised healthy Caucasians. The V gene lost 11 bases and the J gene lost 0 bases, with 17 bases spanning the gap. The length of the CDR3 is 15 residues. CDR1 is ENHRY and CDR2 is SYGVKD in the germline V gene. These same data were also listed under a study on yellow fever vaccine responses in identical twins.

The chain couples TRBV10-3 to TRBJ2-1; TRBD2 is a possible D gene (5 bases). This receptor was obtained from a young woman in good health. Sample: PBMCs. The chain's CDR3 is CAVKEGDSSYNEQFF. As DNA, the CDR3 is TGTGCCGTCAAAGAGGGAGATTCCTCCTACAATGAGCAGTTCTTC.